The entry below describes one T cell receptor beta chain. This CDR3 region has 16 residues. After removal of 2 bases from V and 2 bases from J, the junction contained 6 bases not matched to a gene. Looked up from germline, CDR1 is MNHEY and CDR2 is SVGAGI. The data belong to a study of T cell repertoires in cytomegalovirus infection. TCRdb used MiXCR to reprocess the reads, holding one entry per CDR3 protein. The sample lists about 530,000 distinct CDR3 sequences; 26% were seen once. Sequenced input: PBMCs. V is TRBV6-5 and J is TRBJ2-1; TRBD2 matches at 7 bases. This sequence was found in a human donor in good health (CMV status not recorded). Some clones in this sample may be carry-over from other donors' samples. The CDR3 reads CASSYQAGVAYNEQFF. The DNA for the CDR3 is TGTGCCAGCAGTTACCAGGCGGGAGTCGCCTACAATGAGCAGTTCTTC.